The rows below give T cell receptor beta chains drawn from one sample of a study of T cells in tumors after PD-1 blockade. The table came from immunoSEQ multiplex PCR; TCRdb's copy has only in-frame clones and leaves some out. Here the sample spans 8,500 or so clones, roughly 60% being singletons. The sample consisted of tumor tissue, taken after anti-PD-1 treatment. These receptor sequences come from a human donor with basal cell carcinoma. Both conserved end residues are part of each CDR3. Fields, in order: V gene, J gene, CDR3 protein.

TRBV6-5	TRBJ2-7	CASSYSSVAGDYEQYF
TRBV3-1/TRBV3-2	TRBJ2-2	CASSQKEGLPNTGELFF
TRBV6-5	TRBJ1-1	CASIHGGTEAFF
TRBV29-1	TRBJ2-5	CSVVLGEETQYF
TRBV28	TRBJ1-5	CASSSTGQPQHF
TRBV29-1	TRBJ2-2	CSAPRASGGGNTGELFF
TRBV2	TRBJ1-2	CASSVARDYGYTF
TRBV5-5	TRBJ1-3	CASSLVDRGSGNTIYF
TRBV5-6	TRBJ2-1	CASSLEADRAYNEQFF
TRBV5-8	TRBJ1-1	CASSLDGNIPNTEAFF
TRBV29-1	TRBJ2-7	CSVEIRTGTYEQYF
TRBV24-1	TRBJ2-3	CATSEGVTPGTDTQYF
TRBV14	TRBJ2-2	CASSQATGELFF
TRBV6-4	TRBJ2-3	CASSDPPGQGGYTQYF
TRBV18	TRBJ2-3	CASSPGPKDTQYF
TRBV15	TRBJ1-2	CATSRDRGYYGYTF
TRBV5-6	TRBJ1-1	CASSRDRIQNTEAFF
TRBV6-5	TRBJ1-5	CASSYLDQPQHF
TRBV27	TRBJ2-5	CASRGGETQYF
TRBV11-2	TRBJ1-4	CASSYTRDSFEKLFF
TRBV15	TRBJ2-7	CATSSAQAYEQYF
TRBV5-1	TRBJ1-3	CASSPTGGISGNTIYF
TRBV5-4	TRBJ1-2	CASSLASFDRGGYTF
TRBV7-9	TRBJ1-1	CASSLAQGNTEAFF
TRBV18	TRBJ1-1	CASSLREAVNTEAFF
TRBV18	TRBJ2-5	CASSPGTKETQYF
TRBV5-5	TRBJ2-7	CASSFFQGEQYF
TRBV6-5	TRBJ1-1	CASRGTGGFLTEAFF
TRBV19	TRBJ2-3	CASSLQGSTDTQYF
TRBV5-5	TRBJ2-7	CASSLWRAGGVYEQYF
TRBV5-6	TRBJ1-6	CASSPDRGLESPLHF
TRBV19	TRBJ1-5	CASRTGVQPQHF
TRBV11-3	TRBJ2-7	CASSLEKGGGSYEQYF
TRBV5-4	TRBJ2-1	CASSFWVDNEQFF
TRBV6-1	TRBJ2-4	CASSETSGGFRGIQYF
TRBV12-5	TRBJ1-3	CASGLDANRRDSGNTIYF
TRBV7-8	TRBJ2-7	CASSLPRQGAGYEQYF
TRBV6-2/TRBV6-3	TRBJ2-7	CASSSKRGGASYEQYF
TRBV7-2	TRBJ2-7	CASRSLAGTGTYEQYF
TRBV19	TRBJ2-1	CASSIVMLAGESSYNEQFF
TRBV4-1	TRBJ2-7	CASSHEGGTGGYEQYF
TRBV7-9	TRBJ1-2	CASSFTGGDYGYTF
TRBV19	TRBJ2-3	CASSIVTMGTDTQYF
TRBV23-1	TRBJ1-2	CASSQTGGGGYGYTF